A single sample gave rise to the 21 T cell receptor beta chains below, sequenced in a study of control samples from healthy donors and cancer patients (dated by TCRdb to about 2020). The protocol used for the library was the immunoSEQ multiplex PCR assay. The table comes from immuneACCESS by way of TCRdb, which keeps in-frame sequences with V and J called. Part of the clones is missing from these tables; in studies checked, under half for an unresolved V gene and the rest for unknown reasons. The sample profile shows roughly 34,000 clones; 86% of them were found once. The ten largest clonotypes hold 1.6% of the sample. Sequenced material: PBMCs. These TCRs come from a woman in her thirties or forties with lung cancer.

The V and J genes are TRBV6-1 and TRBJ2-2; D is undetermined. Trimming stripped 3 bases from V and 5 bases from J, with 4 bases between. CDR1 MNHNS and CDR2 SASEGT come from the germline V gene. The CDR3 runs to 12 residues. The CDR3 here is CASSDRTGELFF. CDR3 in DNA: TGTGCCAGCAGTGACAGAACCGGGGAGCTGTTTTTT.

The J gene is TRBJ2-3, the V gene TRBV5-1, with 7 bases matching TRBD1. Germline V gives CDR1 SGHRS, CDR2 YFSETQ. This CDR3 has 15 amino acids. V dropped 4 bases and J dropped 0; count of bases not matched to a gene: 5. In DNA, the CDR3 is TGCGCCAGCAGCCTTCCGGGACAGAGCACAGATACGCAGTATTTT. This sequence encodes CASSLPGQSTDTQYF.

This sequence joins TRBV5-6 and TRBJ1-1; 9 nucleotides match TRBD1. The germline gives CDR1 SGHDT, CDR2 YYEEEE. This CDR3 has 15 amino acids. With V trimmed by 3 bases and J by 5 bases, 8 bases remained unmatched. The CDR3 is CASSYLDRGDTEAFF. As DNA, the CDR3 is TGTGCCAGCAGCTATCTAGACAGGGGGGATACTGAAGCTTTCTTT.

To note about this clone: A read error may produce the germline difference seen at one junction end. The CDR3 sequence: CASSFWGYGMKTEAFF. The CDR3 DNA follows: TGTGCCAGCAGCTTTTGGGGCTACGGGATGAAGACTGAAGCTTTCTTT. The chain is built from TRBV5-6 and TRBJ1-1, with D possibly TRBD1 on 5 matching bases. CDR1 and CDR2 (germline): SGHDT, YYEEEE. This CDR3 contains 16 residues.

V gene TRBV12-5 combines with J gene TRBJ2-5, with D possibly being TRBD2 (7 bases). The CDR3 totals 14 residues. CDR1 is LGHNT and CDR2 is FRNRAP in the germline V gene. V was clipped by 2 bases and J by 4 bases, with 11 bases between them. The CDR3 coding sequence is TGTGCTAGTGGTTTGCGGGGGGCCGGAGAGACCCAGTACTTC. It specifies CASGLRGAGETQYF.

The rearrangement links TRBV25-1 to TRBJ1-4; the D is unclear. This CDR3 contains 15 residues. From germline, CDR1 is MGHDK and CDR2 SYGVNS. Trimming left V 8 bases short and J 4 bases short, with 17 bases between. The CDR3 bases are TGTGCCAGCCGAGCGAGCGGTCAGGTTAATGAAAAACTGTTTTTT. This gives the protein CASRASGQVNEKLFF.

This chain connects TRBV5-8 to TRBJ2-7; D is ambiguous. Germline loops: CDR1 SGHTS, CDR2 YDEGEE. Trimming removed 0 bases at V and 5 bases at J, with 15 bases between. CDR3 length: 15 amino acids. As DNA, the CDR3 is TGTGCCAGCAGCTTGGATCCCCCTTGGAGCCACGAGCAGTACTTC. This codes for CASSLDPPWSHEQYF. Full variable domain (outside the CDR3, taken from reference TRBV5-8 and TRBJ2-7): EAGVTQSPTHLIKTRGQQATLRCSPISGHTSVYWYQQALGLGLQFLLWYDEGEERNRGNFPPRFSGRQFPNYSSELNVNALELEDSALYLCASSLDPPWSHEQYFGPGTRLTVT.

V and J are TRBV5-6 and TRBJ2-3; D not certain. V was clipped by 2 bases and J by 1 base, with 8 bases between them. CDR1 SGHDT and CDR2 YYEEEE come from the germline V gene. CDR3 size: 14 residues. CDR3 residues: CASSFPDGTDTQYF. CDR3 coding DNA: TGTGCCAGCAGCTTTCCCGACGGCACAGATACGCAGTATTTT. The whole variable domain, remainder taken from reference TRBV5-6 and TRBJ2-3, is DAGVTQSPTHLIKTRGQQVTLRCSPKSGHDTVSWYQQALGQGPQFIFQYYEEEERQRGNFPDRFSGHQFPNYSSELNVNALLLGDSALYLCASSFPDGTDTQYFGPGTRLTVL.

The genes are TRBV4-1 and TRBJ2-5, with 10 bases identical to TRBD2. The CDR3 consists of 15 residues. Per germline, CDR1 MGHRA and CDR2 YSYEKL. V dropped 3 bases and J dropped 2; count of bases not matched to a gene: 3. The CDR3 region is CASSQVAGGQETQYF. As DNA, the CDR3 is TGCGCCAGCAGCCAGGTAGCGGGGGGTCAAGAGACCCAGTACTTC.

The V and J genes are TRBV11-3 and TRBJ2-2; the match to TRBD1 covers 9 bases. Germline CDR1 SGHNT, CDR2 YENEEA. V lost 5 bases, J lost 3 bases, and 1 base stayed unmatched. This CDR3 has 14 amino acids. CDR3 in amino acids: CASSRDRDTGELFF. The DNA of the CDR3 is TGTGCCAGCAGCCGGGACAGGGACACCGGGGAGCTGTTTTTT.

The CDR3: CASSLQRGANVLTF. The CDR3 nucleotides read TGTGCCAGCAGCTTACAAAGGGGGGCCAACGTCCTGACTTTC. The rearrangement links TRBV7-3 to TRBJ2-6; D is unresolved. The ends were cut back, 2 bases at V and 4 bases at J, with 6 bases in the middle. The CDR3 length is 14 residues. Germline CDR1 SGHTA, CDR2 FQGTGA. Full variable domain (rest looked up from reference TRBV7-3 and TRBJ2-6): GAGVSQTPSNKVTEKGKYVELRCDPISGHTALYWYRQSLGQGPEFLIYFQGTGAADDSGLPNDRFFAVRPEGSVSTLKIQRTERGDSAVYLCASSLQRGANVLTFGAGSRLTVL.

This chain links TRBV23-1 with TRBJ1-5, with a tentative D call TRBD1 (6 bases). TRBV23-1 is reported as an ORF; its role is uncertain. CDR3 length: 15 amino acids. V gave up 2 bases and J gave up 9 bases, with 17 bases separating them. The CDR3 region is CASSQARQAPGPQHF. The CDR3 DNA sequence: TGCGCCAGCAGTCAAGCTCGACAGGCCCCTGGGCCCCAGCATTTT.

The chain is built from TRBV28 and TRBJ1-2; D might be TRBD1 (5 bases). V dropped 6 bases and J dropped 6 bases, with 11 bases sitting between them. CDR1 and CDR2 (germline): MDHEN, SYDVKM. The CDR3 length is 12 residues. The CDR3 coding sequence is TGTGCCAGCAGCCCCCCGGGGGATGGCTACACCTTC. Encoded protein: CASSPPGDGYTF.

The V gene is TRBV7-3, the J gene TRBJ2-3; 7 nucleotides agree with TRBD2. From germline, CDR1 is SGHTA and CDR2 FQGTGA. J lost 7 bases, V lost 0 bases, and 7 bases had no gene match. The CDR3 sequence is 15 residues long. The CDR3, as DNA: TGTGCCAGCAGCTTAACGAGGCGGGGGACCAATACGCAGTATTTT. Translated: CASSLTRRGTNTQYF.

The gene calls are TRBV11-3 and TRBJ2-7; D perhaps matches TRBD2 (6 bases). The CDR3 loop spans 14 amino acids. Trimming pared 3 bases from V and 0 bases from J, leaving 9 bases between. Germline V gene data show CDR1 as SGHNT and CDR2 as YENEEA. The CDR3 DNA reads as TGTGCCAGCAGCTTGACTAGAACCTCCTACGAGCAGTACTTC. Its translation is CASSLTRTSYEQYF.

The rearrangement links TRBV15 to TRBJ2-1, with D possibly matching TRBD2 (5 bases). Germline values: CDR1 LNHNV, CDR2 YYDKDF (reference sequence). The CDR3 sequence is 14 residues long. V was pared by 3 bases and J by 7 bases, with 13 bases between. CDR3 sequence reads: CATSRGLRENEQFF. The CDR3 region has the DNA TGTGCCACCAGCAGGGGGTTAAGGGAGAATGAGCAGTTCTTC.

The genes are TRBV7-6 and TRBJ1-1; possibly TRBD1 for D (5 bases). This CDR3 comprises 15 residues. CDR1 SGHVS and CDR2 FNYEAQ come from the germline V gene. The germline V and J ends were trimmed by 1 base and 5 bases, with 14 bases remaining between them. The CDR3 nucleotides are TGTGCCAGCAGCTTAGAGGTCGGGGGATCGACTGAAGCTTTCTTT. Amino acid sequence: CASSLEVGGSTEAFF.

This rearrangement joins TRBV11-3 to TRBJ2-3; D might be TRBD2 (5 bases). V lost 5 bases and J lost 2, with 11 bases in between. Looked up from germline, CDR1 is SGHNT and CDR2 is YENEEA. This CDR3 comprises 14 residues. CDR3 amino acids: CASSEEVPTDTQYF. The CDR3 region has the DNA TGTGCCAGCAGCGAGGAGGTTCCCACAGATACGCAGTATTTT.

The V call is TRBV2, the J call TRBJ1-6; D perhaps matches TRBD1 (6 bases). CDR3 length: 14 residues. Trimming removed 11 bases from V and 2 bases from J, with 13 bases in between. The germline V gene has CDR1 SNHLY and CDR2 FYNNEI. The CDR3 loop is CAFQQGPYNSPLHF. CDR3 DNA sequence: TGTGCCTTCCAACAGGGCCCCTATAATTCACCCCTCCACTTT.

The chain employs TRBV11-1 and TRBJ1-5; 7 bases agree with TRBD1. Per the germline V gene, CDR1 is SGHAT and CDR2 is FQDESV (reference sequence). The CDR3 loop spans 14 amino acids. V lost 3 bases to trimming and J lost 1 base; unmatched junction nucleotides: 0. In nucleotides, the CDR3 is TGTGCCAGCAGCTTGGACAGGAGCAATCAGCCCCAGCATTTT. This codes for CASSLDRSNQPQHF. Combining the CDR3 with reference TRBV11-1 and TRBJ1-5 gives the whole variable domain EAEVAQSPRYKITEKSQAVAFWCDPISGHATLYWYRQILGQGPELLVQFQDESVVDDSQLPKDRFSAERLKGVDSTLKIQPAELGDSAMYLCASSLDRSNQPQHFGDGTRLSIL.

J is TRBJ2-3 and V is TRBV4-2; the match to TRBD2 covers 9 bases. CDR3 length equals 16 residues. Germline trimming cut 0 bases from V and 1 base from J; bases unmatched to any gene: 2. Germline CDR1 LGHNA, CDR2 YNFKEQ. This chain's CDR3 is CASSQEPSGGTDTQYF. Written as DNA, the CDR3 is TGTGCCAGCAGCCAAGAGCCTAGCGGGGGCACAGATACGCAGTATTTT.